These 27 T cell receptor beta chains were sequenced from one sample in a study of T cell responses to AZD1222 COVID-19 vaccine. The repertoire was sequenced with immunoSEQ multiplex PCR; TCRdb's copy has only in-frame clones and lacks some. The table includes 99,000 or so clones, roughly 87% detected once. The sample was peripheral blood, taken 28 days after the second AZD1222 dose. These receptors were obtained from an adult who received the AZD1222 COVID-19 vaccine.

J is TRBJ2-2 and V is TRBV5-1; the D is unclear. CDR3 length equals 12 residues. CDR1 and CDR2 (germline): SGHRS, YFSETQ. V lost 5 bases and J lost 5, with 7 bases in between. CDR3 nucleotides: TGCGCCAGCAGGTGGGGAACCGGGGAGCTGTTTTTT. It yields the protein CASRWGTGELFF.

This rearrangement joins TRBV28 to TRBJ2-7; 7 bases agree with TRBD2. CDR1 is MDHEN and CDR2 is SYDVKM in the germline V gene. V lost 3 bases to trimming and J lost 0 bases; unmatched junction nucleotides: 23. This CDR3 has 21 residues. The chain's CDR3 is CASSFSSPGLKIPLSSYEQYF. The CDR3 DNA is TGTGCCAGCAGTTTCAGCTCCCCGGGACTAAAAATTCCCCTCAGCTCCTACGAGCAGTACTTC.

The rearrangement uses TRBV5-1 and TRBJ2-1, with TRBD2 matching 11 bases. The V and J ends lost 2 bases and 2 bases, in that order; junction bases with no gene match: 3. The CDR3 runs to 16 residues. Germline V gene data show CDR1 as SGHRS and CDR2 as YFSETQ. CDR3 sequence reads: CASSLLLAGAYNEQFF. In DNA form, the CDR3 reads TGCGCCAGCAGCTTACTACTAGCGGGAGCCTACAATGAGCAGTTCTTC.

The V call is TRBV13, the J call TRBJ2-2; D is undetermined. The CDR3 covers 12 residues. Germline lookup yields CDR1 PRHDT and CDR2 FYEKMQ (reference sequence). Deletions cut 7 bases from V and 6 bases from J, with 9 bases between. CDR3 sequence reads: CASTTLPGELFF. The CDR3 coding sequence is TGTGCCAGCACCACCCTCCCCGGGGAGCTGTTTTTT.

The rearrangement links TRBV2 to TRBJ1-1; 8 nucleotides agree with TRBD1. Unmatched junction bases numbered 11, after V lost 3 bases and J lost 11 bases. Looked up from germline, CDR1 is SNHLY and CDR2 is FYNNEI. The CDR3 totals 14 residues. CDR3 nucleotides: TGTGCCAGCAGTGAGAAAAGGTCCGGGACAGGTGCTTTCTTT. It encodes CASSEKRSGTGAFF.

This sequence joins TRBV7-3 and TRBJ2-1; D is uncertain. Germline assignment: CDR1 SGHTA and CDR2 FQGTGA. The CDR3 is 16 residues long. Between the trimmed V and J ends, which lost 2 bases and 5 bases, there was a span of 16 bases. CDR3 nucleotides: TGTGCCAGCAGCTTACAGCCGCCCTCAATAAACAATGAGCAGTTCTTC. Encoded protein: CASSLQPPSINNEQFF.

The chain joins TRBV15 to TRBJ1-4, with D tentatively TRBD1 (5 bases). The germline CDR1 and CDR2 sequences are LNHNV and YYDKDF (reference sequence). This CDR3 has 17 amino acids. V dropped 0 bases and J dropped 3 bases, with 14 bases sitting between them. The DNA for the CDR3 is TGTGCCACCAGCAGAGATTGGAGGGGCCAATCTAATGAAAAACTGTTTTTT. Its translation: CATSRDWRGQSNEKLFF.

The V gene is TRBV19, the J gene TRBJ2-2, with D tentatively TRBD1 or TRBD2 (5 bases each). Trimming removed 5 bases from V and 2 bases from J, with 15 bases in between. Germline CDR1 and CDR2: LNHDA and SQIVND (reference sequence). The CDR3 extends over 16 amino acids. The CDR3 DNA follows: TGTGCCAGTAGTTTCCCGGGACCGGCAAACACCGGGGAGCTGTTTTTT. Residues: CASSFPGPANTGELFF.

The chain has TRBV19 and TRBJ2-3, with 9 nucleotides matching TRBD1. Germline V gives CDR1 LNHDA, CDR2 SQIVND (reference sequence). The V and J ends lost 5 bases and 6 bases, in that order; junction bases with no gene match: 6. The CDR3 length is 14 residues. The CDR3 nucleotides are TGTGCCAGTAGTCGGACAGGGGTGAGGGATACGCAGTATTTT. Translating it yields CASSRTGVRDTQYF.

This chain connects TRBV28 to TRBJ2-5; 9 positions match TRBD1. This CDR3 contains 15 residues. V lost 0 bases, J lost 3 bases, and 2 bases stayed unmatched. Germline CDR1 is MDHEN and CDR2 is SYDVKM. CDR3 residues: CASSLWGTGKETQYF. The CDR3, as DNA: TGTGCCAGCAGTTTATGGGGGACAGGGAAAGAGACCCAGTACTTC.

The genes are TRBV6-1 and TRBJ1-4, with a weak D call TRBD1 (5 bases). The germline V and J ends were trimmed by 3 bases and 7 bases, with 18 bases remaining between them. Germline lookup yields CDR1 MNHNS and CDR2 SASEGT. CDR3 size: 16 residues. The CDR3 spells CASSEVRASRGEKLFF. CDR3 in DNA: TGTGCCAGCAGTGAGGTCCGAGCCTCGAGGGGTGAAAAACTGTTTTTT.

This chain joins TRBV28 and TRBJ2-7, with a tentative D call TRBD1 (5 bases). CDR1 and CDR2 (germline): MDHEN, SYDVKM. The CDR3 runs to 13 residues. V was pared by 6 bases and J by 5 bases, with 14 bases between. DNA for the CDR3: TGTGCCAGCAGGCGGACAACCGCGAACGAGCAGTACTTC. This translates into CASRRTTANEQYF.

CDR3 nucleotide sequence: TGCGCCAGCAGCGATGGGGGACAGCAAAGCACAGATACGCAGTATTTT. This translates into CASSDGGQQSTDTQYF. This chain links TRBV5-1 with TRBJ2-3; 7 positions agree with TRBD1. V lost 4 bases to trimming and J lost 0 bases; unmatched junction nucleotides: 8. This CDR3 has 16 residues. Germline CDR1 and CDR2: SGHRS and YFSETQ.

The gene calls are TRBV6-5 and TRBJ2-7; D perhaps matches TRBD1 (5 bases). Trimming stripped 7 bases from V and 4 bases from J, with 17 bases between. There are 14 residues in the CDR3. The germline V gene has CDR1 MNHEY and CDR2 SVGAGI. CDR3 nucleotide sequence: TGTGCCAGCATGCACCTGGGAAGGGGATACGAGCAGTACTTC. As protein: CASMHLGRGYEQYF.

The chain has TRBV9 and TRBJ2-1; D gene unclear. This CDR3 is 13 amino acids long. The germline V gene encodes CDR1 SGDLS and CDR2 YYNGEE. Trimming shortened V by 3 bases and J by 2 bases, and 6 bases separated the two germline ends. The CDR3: CASSDGPYNEQFF. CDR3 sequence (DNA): TGTGCCAGCAGCGACGGACCCTACAATGAGCAGTTCTTC. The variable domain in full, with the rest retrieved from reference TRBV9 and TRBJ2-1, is DSGVTQTPKHLITATGQRVTLRCSPRSGDLSVYWYQQSLDQGLQFLIQYYNGEERAKGNILERFSAQQFPDLHSELNLSSLELGDSALYFCASSDGPYNEQFFGPGTRLTVL.

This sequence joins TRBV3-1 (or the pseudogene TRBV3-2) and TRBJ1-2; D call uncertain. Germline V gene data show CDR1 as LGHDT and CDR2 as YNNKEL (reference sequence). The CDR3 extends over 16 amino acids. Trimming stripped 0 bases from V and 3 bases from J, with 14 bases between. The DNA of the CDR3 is TGTGCCAGCAGCCAAGATTCCCCCGCGGTCTACTATGGCTACACCTTC. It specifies CASSQDSPAVYYGYTF.

The CDR3 region is CASSSDREGAYEQYF. CDR3 in DNA: TGCGCCAGCAGCTCGGACAGGGAAGGGGCCTACGAGCAGTACTTC. This sequence joins TRBV10-1 and TRBJ2-7; 8 bases align to TRBD1. The CDR3 has 15 amino acids. The ends lost 6 bases at V and 2 bases at J; junction bases unmatched: 9. CDR1 and CDR2 from the germline V gene are WNHNN and SYGVQD (reference sequence).

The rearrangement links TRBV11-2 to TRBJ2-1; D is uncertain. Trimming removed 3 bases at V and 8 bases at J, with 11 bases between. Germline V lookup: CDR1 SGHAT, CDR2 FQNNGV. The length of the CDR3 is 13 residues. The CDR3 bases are TGTGCCAGCAGCTTTGTGCCTTTAGATGAGCAGTTCTTC. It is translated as CASSFVPLDEQFF.

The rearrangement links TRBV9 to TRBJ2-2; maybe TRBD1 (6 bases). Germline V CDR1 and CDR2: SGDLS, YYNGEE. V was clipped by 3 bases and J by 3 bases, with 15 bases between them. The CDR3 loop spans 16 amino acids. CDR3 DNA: TGTGCCAGCAGCGGACCACAGGGTGGGGACACCGGGGAGCTGTTTTTT. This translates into CASSGPQGGDTGELFF.

This CDR3 reads CASSSRAGGYNEQFF. CDR3 nucleotide sequence: TGCGCCAGCAGCTCGCGAGCGGGGGGCTACAATGAGCAGTTCTTC. The chain combines TRBV5-1 with TRBJ2-1; TRBD2 agrees at 9 bases. CDR1 and CDR2 (germline): SGHRS, YFSETQ. The J segment lost 3 bases and the V segment lost 3 bases, leaving 4 bases of the junction unmatched. The CDR3 runs 15 residues.

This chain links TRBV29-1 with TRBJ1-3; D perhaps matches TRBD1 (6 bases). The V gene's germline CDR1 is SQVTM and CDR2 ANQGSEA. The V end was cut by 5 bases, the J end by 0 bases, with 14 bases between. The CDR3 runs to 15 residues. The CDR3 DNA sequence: TGCAGCGTTTCTCGGGTGGGGGCCTCTGGAAACACCATATATTTT. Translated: CSVSRVGASGNTIYF.

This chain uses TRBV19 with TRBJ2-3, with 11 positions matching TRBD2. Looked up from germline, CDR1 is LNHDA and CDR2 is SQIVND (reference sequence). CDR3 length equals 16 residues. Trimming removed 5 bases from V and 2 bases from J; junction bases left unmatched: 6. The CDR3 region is CASSPIAGGFTDTQYF. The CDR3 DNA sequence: TGTGCCAGTAGTCCTATAGCGGGAGGGTTCACAGATACGCAGTATTTT.

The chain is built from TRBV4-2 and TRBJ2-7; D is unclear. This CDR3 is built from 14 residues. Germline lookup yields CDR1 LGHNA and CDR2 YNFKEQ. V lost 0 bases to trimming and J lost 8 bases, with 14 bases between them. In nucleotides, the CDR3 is TGTGCCAGCAGCCAAGATTATTCGGGTCGGCAGCAGTACTTC. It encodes CASSQDYSGRQQYF.

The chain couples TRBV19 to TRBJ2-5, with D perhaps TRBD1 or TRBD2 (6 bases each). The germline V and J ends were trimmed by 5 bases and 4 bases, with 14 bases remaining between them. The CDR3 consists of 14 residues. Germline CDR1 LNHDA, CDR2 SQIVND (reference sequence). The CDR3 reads CASSRVQGGETQYF. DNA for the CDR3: TGTGCCAGTAGTCGGGTACAGGGAGGAGAGACCCAGTACTTC. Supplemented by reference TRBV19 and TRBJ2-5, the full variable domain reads DGGITQSPKYLFRKEGQNVTLSCEQNLNHDAMYWYRQDPGQGLRLIYYSQIVNDFQKGDIAEGYSVSREKKESFPLTVTSAQKNPTAFYLCASSRVQGGETQYFGPGTRLLVL.

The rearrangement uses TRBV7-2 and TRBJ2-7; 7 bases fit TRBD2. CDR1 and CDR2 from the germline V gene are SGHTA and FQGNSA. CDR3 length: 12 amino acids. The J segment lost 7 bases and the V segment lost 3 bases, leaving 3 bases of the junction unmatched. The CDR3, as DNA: TGTGCCAGCAGCTTTCAGGGAGGGGAGCAGTACTTC. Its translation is CASSFQGGEQYF. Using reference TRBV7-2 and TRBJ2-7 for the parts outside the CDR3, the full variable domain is GAGVSQSPSNKVTEKGKDVELRCDPISGHTALYWYRQSLGQGLEFLIYFQGNSAPDKSGLPSDRFSAERTGGSVSTLTIQRTQQEDSAVYLCASSFQGGEQYFGPGTRLTVT.

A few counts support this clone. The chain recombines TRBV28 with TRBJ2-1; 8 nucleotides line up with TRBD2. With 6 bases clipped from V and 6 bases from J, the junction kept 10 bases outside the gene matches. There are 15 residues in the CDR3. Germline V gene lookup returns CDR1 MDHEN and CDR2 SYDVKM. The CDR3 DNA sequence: TGTGCCAGCAGGCTGCCGGGACTAGAAGGCAATGAGCAGTTCTTC. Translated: CASRLPGLEGNEQFF.

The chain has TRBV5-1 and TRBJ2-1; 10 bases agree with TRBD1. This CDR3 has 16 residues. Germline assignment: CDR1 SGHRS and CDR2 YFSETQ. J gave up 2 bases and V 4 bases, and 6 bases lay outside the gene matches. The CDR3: CASSPGQGGTYNEQFF. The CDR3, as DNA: TGCGCCAGCAGCCCAGGACAGGGGGGCACCTACAATGAGCAGTTCTTC.